This T cell receptor beta chain was found in a study of blood T cells in healthy people across ages (dated by TCRdb to 2013 to 2016). Some background on the complete study: Template switching captured roughly one uniquely barcoded TCR beta cDNA molecule per two T cells in model experiments. To track age-related changes in TCR beta repertoire diversity, the study relied on deep sequencing normalized with unique cDNA molecular identifiers. Four age groups were formed from the donors: young (average approximately 15 years), middle-aged (around 40), aged (about 68) and long-lived (around 82). Donors of different ages were randomly distributed across sequencing lanes to avoid experimental bias. Using the same blood draw, the study looked at two additional independent replicas of 1 million unique cDNA reads for two donors, one aged 18 to 30 and the other aged 80 or older. The full study reports these points: Total diversity estimates from one million sequenced T cells were considered lower bounds and underestimates. The long-lived group showed more naive CD4+ T cells, fewer expanded clones and increased TCR diversity than the aged group, suggesting age selection. There was a strong correlation between observed TCR beta diversity and the percentage of naive T cells measured by flow cytometry. Bulk unsorted PBMC profiling prevented conclusive comparison of naive and antigen-experienced compartments. As age increased, observed TCR beta diversity per million T cells dropped in a roughly linear way, and a significant reduction was already evident by age about 40. Because donor CMV infection status was unknown, age-related changes in expanded clonotypes were potentially confounded.

A word on this clonotype: Its antigen specificity is not known. No per-base quality is available; no much larger clone lies one base away.

Systemically healthy Caucasian individuals from Russia, 35 to 50 in total and aged roughly 6 to 100 years, were included as donors. Ten milliliters of peripheral blood were drawn from each donor into EDTA-treated Vacutainer tubes. Ficoll-Paque density-gradient centrifugation was used to isolate PBMCs, with at least 6.5 million per sample. Trizol reagent was used to extract total RNA from PBMCs, with at least 5 micrograms per sample. For every donor, an aliquot of PBMCs went through flow cytometry to measure the percentages of naive CD45RAhigh/CD27high T cells. Libraries were made using 5' RACE. Sequencing took place on an Illumina HiSeq 2500. A second roughly 6 to 12 cycle PCR used a sample-barcoded 5' primer and a J-beta primer mix. A template-switch 5' adaptor carrying 12 random nucleotides introduced a unique molecular identifier onto each TCR beta cDNA molecule. Each sample yielded at least 2.5 million CDR3-containing paired-end reads. First-strand cDNA was synthesized from all RNA with the Mint cDNA synthesis kit, primed by a TRBC-specific oligonucleotide. After uracil-DNA glycosylase treatment, a first 18-cycle PCR used universal primers M1SS and BC2_uni_R on all cDNA. Concerning the study's data processing: Normalization of each sample was performed by random selection of 1 million high-quality reads, each carrying a distinct molecular identifier. Reads with shared molecular identifiers were discarded instead of being binned into consensus sequences. CDR3 identification, clonotype clustering and error correction used MiTCR with a Q25 quality threshold and the strictest error-elimination algorithm. Lower-bound total TCR beta diversity was estimated with a nonparametric unseen species model using Euler transformation. The public reads were quality trimmed at Q25 with fastp and then assembled into clones with MiXCR by TCRdb, keeping productive beta chains. Merged by CDR3 protein, the rows form single entries marked with the most common genes and DNA. V and J calls and clone size were set by TCRdb, not the authors. The sample table holds fewer than 950,000 distinct CDR3 sequences, of which around 36% were seen once. The top ten clones comprise approximately 13% of the sample.

CDR1 ENHRY and CDR2 SYGVKD were looked up in the germline V gene. From cysteine to phenylalanine, the CDR3 is 16 amino acids long. Just CDR3 DNA is preserved here, 48 bases in frame from base 1. V is trimmed back by 3 bases and J by 3 bases, and the junction contains 9 bases that no gene match accounts for. This TCR was recovered from a man younger than 35 in good health. Material for sequencing was blood. The rearranged segments are TRBV10-3 and TRBJ2-5; 8 bases in the junction line up with TRBD2. CDR3 loop: CAISDMGRGAEETQYF. DNA sequence: TGTGCCATCAGTGATATGGGGCGGGGGGCGGAAGAGACCCAGTACTTC.